A selection of T cell receptor beta chains follows, all from one sample in a study of identical twins. TCRdb used MiXCR to reprocess the 5' RACE reads, holding one entry per CDR3 protein. The sample lists around 340,000 distinct CDR3 sequences, 9% to 15% occurring once. These same records also appear under a second study, on yellow fever vaccine responses in identical twins.

Sequencing was performed on CD8+ T cells sorted from blood. These receptors came from a woman aged 18 to 35 in good health. Each CDR3 is given with its conserved first and last residue. The order of the fields is D gene, V gene, J gene, clone size, CDR3 protein, CDR3 DNA. D genes are given only for firm matches. Expanded clones are given a class, and other clones once, few, many or no size at all.

D: TRBD1
V: TRBV20-1
J: TRBJ2-3
size: NA
CDR3: CSARDRQGGTDTQYF
DNA: TGCAGTGCTAGAGATCGACAGGGGGGCACAGATACGCAGTATTTT

D: TRBD2
V: TRBV20-1
J: TRBJ2-3
size: few
CDR3: CSARGPQAGGSTDTQYF
DNA: TGCAGTGCTAGGGGGCCTCAAGCGGGAGGTAGCACAGATACGCAGTATTTT

D: NA
V: TRBV7-9
J: TRBJ1-2
size: few
CDR3: CASTLGTGSGYTF
DNA: TGTGCCAGCACCTTAGGAACAGGATCTGGCTACACCTTC

D: NA
V: TRBV29-1
J: TRBJ2-7
size: many
CDR3: CSVGNSSYEQYF
DNA: TGCAGCGTTGGGAATAGCTCCTACGAGCAGTACTTC

D: NA
V: TRBV12-3/TRBV12-4
J: TRBJ2-1
size: many
CDR3: CASSSYPNEQFF
DNA: TGTGCCAGCAGTTCTTACCCCAATGAGCAGTTCTTC

D: NA
V: TRBV5-6
J: TRBJ1-4
size: few
CDR3: CASSLINEKLFF
DNA: TGTGCCAGCAGCTTGATTAATGAAAAACTGTTTTTT

D: NA
V: TRBV29-1
J: TRBJ1-2
size: many
CDR3: CSVESTRPYGYTF
DNA: TGCAGCGTTGAATCGACAAGGCCCTATGGCTACACCTTC

D: NA
V: TRBV27
J: TRBJ1-1
size: few
CDR3: CASSFNRGVTEAFF
DNA: TGTGCCAGCAGTTTCAATAGGGGGGTGACGGAAGCTTTCTTT

D: NA
V: TRBV28
J: TRBJ1-3
size: few
CDR3: CASSFRWAGFTGNTIYF
DNA: TGTGCCAGCAGTTTTCGCTGGGCAGGGTTTACGGGAAACACCATATATTTT

D: NA
V: TRBV11-2
J: TRBJ1-4
size: few
CDR3: CASSPWGGSDEKLFF
DNA: TGTGCCAGCAGCCCGTGGGGAGGGTCGGATGAAAAACTGTTTTTT

D: NA
V: TRBV29-1
J: TRBJ2-1
size: NA
CDR3: CSHPGGGSSSYNEQFF
DNA: TGCAGCCATCCTGGGGGCGGGAGTTCGTCCTACAATGAGCAGTTCTTC

D: TRBD1
V: TRBV6-1
J: TRBJ2-2
size: NA
CDR3: CASSQDRVGGELFF
DNA: TGTGCCAGCAGTCAAGACAGGGTCGGCGGGGAGCTGTTTTTT

D: NA
V: TRBV2
J: TRBJ1-1
size: few
CDR3: CASISDSMNTEAFF
DNA: TGTGCCAGCATCTCGGACAGCATGAACACTGAAGCTTTCTTT

D: NA
V: TRBV7-9
J: TRBJ2-1
size: NA
CDR3: CATAGDEQFF
DNA: TGTGCCACAGCTGGGGATGAGCAGTTCTTC

D: NA
V: TRBV12-3/TRBV12-4
J: TRBJ2-3
size: few
CDR3: CASSLFGGSGKGGTDTQYF
DNA: TGTGCCAGCAGTTTATTCGGAGGGAGCGGTAAGGGCGGAACAGATACGCAGTATTTT

D: NA
V: TRBV2
J: TRBJ1-1
size: NA
CDR3: CASRGPGGWTEAFF
DNA: TGTGCCAGCAGGGGCCCGGGGGGCTGGACTGAAGCTTTCTTT

D: NA
V: TRBV7-6
J: TRBJ2-5
size: few
CDR3: CASSYPQKETQYF
DNA: TGTGCCAGCAGCTACCCCCAGAAAGAGACCCAGTACTTC

D: NA
V: TRBV7-9
J: TRBJ1-1
size: NA
CDR3: CASSFSEAFF
DNA: TGTGCCAGCAGCTTTAGTGAAGCTTTCTTT

D: TRBD2
V: TRBV12-3/TRBV12-4
J: TRBJ2-3
size: many
CDR3: CASGGGDPDTDTQYF
DNA: TGTGCCTCCGGTGGGGGGGACCCGGACACAGATACGCAGTATTTT

D: TRBD2
V: TRBV27
J: TRBJ2-1
size: few
CDR3: CASTLGAGGYNEQFF
DNA: TGTGCCAGCACCCTTGGGGCGGGAGGGTACAATGAGCAGTTCTTC

D: NA
V: TRBV2
J: TRBJ1-5
size: many
CDR3: CASSSTDSNQPQHF
DNA: TGTGCCAGCAGCTCGACTGACAGCAATCAGCCCCAGCATTTT

D: TRBD2
V: TRBV20-1
J: TRBJ2-1
size: NA
CDR3: CSARDLAGGPIGEQFF
DNA: TGCAGTGCTAGAGATCTAGCGGGAGGGCCGATAGGTGAGCAGTTCTTC

D: TRBD1
V: TRBV11-2
J: TRBJ2-1
size: NA
CDR3: CASTPGQGINEQFF
DNA: TGTGCCAGCACCCCGGGACAGGGGATCAATGAGCAGTTCTTC

D: NA
V: TRBV7-9
J: TRBJ2-4
size: few
CDR3: CASSLVGRDIQYF
DNA: TGTGCCAGCAGCTTAGTAGGCCGGGACATTCAGTACTTC

D: TRBD1
V: TRBV29-1
J: TRBJ1-1
size: many
CDR3: CSGSRTGANTEAFF
DNA: TGCAGCGGATCCAGGACAGGGGCGAACACTGAAGCTTTCTTT

D: NA
V: TRBV7-9
J: TRBJ2-5
size: many
CDR3: CASSLVTGQETQYF
DNA: TGTGCCAGCAGTTTAGTTACAGGACAAGAGACCCAGTACTTC

D: TRBD2
V: TRBV6-5
J: TRBJ2-7
size: NA
CDR3: CASSLGTSGDNWKYF
DNA: TGTGCCAGCAGTTTGGGGACTAGCGGGGATAATTGGAAGTACTTC

D: NA
V: TRBV27
J: TRBJ2-7
size: few
CDR3: CASSFFRFHYEQYF
DNA: TGTGCCAGCAGTTTTTTCAGGTTCCACTACGAGCAGTACTTC

D: TRBD1
V: TRBV2
J: TRBJ2-5
size: few
CDR3: CASSEPAGGGETQYF
DNA: TGTGCCAGCAGTGAACCGGCAGGGGGCGGGGAGACCCAGTACTTC

D: NA
V: TRBV29-1
J: TRBJ1-2
size: few
CDR3: CSVDEGAVDGYTF
DNA: TGCAGCGTTGATGAGGGAGCTGTAGATGGCTACACCTTC

D: NA
V: TRBV2
J: TRBJ2-1
size: few
CDR3: CASTEENSHEQFF
DNA: TGTGCCAGCACCGAGGAAAATAGCCATGAGCAGTTCTTC

D: NA
V: TRBV20-1
J: TRBJ2-1
size: few
CDR3: CSAHITGSNEQFF
DNA: TGCAGTGCCCACATTACAGGATCGAATGAGCAGTTCTTC

D: TRBD1
V: TRBV20-1
J: TRBJ2-6
size: many
CDR3: CSAHSSAGGSASGANVLTF
DNA: TGCAGTGCCCATTCATCGGCAGGGGGCTCCGCCTCTGGGGCCAACGTCCTGACTTTC

D: NA
V: TRBV7-9
J: TRBJ2-2
size: few
CDR3: CASSPPWANTGELFF
DNA: TGTGCCAGCAGCCCTCCTTGGGCGAACACCGGGGAGCTGTTTTTT

D: NA
V: TRBV7-6
J: TRBJ1-1
size: NA
CDR3: CASSPSPGAVNEAFF
DNA: TGTGCCAGCAGCCCATCCCCAGGGGCTGTAAATGAAGCTTTCTTT

D: NA
V: TRBV19
J: TRBJ1-5
size: NA
CDR3: CASSEVTENQPQHF
DNA: TGTGCCAGTAGTGAGGTGACAGAGAATCAGCCCCAGCATTTT

D: NA
V: TRBV11-2
J: TRBJ2-1
size: few
CDR3: CASSPTSGVPEQFF
DNA: TGTGCCAGCAGTCCGACATCAGGGGTCCCGGAGCAGTTCTTC

D: NA
V: TRBV6-2/TRBV6-3
J: TRBJ2-1
size: NA
CDR3: CASSWAYNEQFF
DNA: TGTGCCAGCAGTTGGGCTTACAATGAGCAGTTCTTC

D: TRBD1
V: TRBV11-2
J: TRBJ2-5
size: NA
CDR3: CASSTSGTGGETQYF
DNA: TGTGCCAGCAGCACGTCCGGGACAGGAGGAGAGACCCAGTACTTC

D: TRBD1
V: TRBV24-1
J: TRBJ2-5
size: NA
CDR3: CATSDGTEPVF
DNA: TGTGCCACCAGTGATGGGACAGAACCGGTATTC

D: NA
V: TRBV7-9
J: TRBJ1-1
size: many
CDR3: CASSSPGRTEAFF
DNA: TGTGCCAGCAGCTCCCCGGGACGGACTGAAGCTTTCTTT

D: TRBD1
V: TRBV5-1
J: TRBJ2-7
size: NA
CDR3: CASSEAGTGGNEQYF
DNA: TGCGCCAGCAGCGAGGCGGGGACAGGGGGCAACGAGCAGTACTTC

D: TRBD2
V: TRBV3-1
J: TRBJ2-2
size: NA
CDR3: CASSQVLAANTGELFF
DNA: TGTGCCAGCAGCCAAGTACTAGCGGCGAACACCGGGGAGCTGTTTTTT